The clone carrying this T cell receptor beta chain has only one observation. Its antigen is unidentified. After removal of 0 bases from V and 4 bases from J, the junction contained 4 bases not matched to a gene. CDR3 length: 16 amino acids. The germline V gene encodes CDR1 SGHVS and CDR2 FQNEAQ. The sample originates from a study of shared clonotypes between healthy human individuals. Findings and limits, study-wide: In contrast to clonotypes shared by all four donors, non-shared clonotypes had lower generation probabilities.

All donors qualified as healthy HIV-negative adults and had experienced no recent acute infections or vaccinations. Measured with immunoSEQ multiplex PCR; TCRdb has only the in-frame clones, and not every one. The profile shows some 2,000,000 clones, 95% of them singletons. The chain recombines TRBV7-8 with TRBJ2-1; 9 bases are a match to TRBD2. The TCR originated in a man between 18 and 35 years old in good health. Material for sequencing was naive CD4+ T cells sorted from blood. Noted subset: CD45RA+ positively selected. CDR3 sequence: CASSLAPSGVYNEQFF. In nucleotides, the CDR3 is TGTGCCAGCAGCTTAGCTCCTAGCGGGGTATACAATGAGCAGTTCTTC.